This T cell receptor beta chain was sequenced in a study of cytomegalovirus exposure and HLA in healthy donors. The CDR3 length is 13 residues. Per the germline V gene, CDR1 is MNHNS and CDR2 is SASEGT. After removal of 4 bases from V and 5 bases from J, the junction contained 2 bases not matched to a gene. 13 Jbeta primers and 60 Vbeta primers were used for the PCR. The repertoire was sequenced with immunoSEQ multiplex PCR; TCRdb's copy has only in-frame clones and lacks some. Altogether about 170,000 clones are present, around four fifths being singletons, with the ten largest covering around 1.3%. This clone was detected only once.

The sequenced sample was PBMCs. V gene TRBV6-1 combines with J gene TRBJ1-2; the match to TRBD1 covers 9 bases. This TCR was recovered from a boy aged 2-15 years in good health and CMV-seronegative. This CDR3 is CASSVGQGYGYTF. The CDR3 DNA reads as TGTGCCAGCAGTGTGGGACAGGGTTATGGCTACACCTTC.